This TCR beta chain was recovered during a study of a mutant IDH1 vaccine in newly diagnosed glioma. V was cut by 5 bases and J by 9 bases, with 16 bases left in between. The CDR3 extends over 13 amino acids. The germline V gene encodes CDR1 SGHTA and CDR2 FQGNSA. With respect to this clone: Its antigen is still unknown.

As to time point: week 11, during vaccination. All doses held 300 ug of mutant IDH1 20-mer peptide, with topical imiquimod. Produced via immunoSEQ multiplex PCR; TCRdb's table is partial and in-frame only. The sample lists around 30,000 clones; nearly 90% were seen once. The TCR was taken from a young man with glioma. The V gene is TRBV7-2, the J gene TRBJ2-5; tentative D call: TRBD2 (6 bases). The sample was PBMCs, taken from a glioma patient whose treatment included an IDH1 peptide vaccine. The CDR3 is CASSRLEGQSQYF. CDR3 coding DNA: TGTGCCAGCAGCCGACTAGAGGGGCAGTCCCAGTACTTC.